This T cell receptor beta chain was observed in a study of Ad26.COV2.S vaccination and SARS-CoV-2 variants. Study information: The COV1001 Ad26.COV2.S trial arm included the donor. Intramuscular Ad26.COV2.S doses were given once or twice, 56 days apart.

The treatment denotes: 15 to 20 received Ad26.COV2.S at low or high dose, single or two shots; roughly five received placebo; per-sample allocation not given. Day 63 after the first injection of vaccine or placebo was the sampling time. Only in-frame clones appear in the TCRdb table, and some are missing; sequencing was by immunoSEQ multiplex PCR. Of some 480,000 clones in the sample, around 85% were seen once. Germline V gene lookup returns CDR1 GTSNPN and CDR2 SVGIG (reference sequence). J was trimmed by 3 bases and V by 0 bases; bases with no gene match: 8. The CDR3 has 17 residues. The chain combines TRBV30 with TRBJ2-7; TRBD2 agrees at 13 bases. Sequences were derived from peripheral blood, sampled in a trial of Ad26.COV2.S vaccine versus placebo. The TCR originated in a person aged 18-65 years who received the Ad26.COV2.S COVID-19 vaccine or a placebo. The CDR3 here is CAWSVSLAGGRSYEQYF. CDR3 coding DNA: TGTGCCTGGAGTGTATCACTAGCGGGAGGGAGGAGCTACGAGCAGTACTTC.